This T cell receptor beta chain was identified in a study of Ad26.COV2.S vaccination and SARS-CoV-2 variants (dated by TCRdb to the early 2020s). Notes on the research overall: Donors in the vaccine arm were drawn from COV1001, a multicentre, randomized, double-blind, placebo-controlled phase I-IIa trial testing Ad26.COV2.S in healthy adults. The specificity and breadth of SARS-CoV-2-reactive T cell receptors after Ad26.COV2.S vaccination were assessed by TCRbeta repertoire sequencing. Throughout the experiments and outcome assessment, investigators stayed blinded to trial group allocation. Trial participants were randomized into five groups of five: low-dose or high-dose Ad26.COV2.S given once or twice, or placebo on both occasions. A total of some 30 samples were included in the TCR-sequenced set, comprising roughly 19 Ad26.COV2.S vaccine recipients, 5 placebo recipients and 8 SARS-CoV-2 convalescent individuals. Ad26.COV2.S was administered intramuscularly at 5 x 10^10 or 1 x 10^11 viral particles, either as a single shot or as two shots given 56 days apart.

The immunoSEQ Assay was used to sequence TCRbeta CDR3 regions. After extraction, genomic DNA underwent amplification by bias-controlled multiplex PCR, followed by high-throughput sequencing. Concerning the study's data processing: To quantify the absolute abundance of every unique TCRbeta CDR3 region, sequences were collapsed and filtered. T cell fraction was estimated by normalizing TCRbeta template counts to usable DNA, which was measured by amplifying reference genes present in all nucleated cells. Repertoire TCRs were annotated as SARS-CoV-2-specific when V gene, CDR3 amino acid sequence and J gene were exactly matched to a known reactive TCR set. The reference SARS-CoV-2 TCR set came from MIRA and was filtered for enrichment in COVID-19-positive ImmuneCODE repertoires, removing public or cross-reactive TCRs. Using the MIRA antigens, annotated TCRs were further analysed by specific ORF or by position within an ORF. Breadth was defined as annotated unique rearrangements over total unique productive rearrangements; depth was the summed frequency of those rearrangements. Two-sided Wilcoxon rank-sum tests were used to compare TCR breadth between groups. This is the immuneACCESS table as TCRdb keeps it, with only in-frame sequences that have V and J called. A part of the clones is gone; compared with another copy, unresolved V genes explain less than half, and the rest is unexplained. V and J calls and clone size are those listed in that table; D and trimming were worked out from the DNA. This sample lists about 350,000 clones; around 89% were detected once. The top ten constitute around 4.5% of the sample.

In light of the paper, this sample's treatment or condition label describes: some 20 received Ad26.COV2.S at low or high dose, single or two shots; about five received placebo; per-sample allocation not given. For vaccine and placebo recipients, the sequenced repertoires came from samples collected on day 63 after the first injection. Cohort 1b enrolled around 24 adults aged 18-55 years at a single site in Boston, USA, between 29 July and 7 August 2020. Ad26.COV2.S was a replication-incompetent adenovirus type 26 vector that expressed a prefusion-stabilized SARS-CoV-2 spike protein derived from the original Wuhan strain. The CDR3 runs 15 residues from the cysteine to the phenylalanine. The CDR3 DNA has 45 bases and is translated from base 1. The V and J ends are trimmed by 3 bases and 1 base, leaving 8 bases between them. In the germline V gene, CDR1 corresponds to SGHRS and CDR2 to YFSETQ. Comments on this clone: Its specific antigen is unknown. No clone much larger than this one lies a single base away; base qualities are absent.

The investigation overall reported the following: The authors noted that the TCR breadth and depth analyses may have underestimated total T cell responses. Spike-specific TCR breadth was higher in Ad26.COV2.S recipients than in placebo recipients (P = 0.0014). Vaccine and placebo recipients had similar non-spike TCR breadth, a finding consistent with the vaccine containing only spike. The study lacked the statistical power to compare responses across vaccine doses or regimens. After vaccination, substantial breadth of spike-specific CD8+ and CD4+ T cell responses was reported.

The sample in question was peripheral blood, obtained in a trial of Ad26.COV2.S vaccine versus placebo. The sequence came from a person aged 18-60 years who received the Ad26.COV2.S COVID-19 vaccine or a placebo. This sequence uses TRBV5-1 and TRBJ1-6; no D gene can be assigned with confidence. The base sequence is TGCGCCAGCAGCTCGGCGGATTCCTATAATTCACCCCTCCACTTT. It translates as CASSSADSYNSPLHF.